This TCR beta chain originates from a study of blood T cell repertoires in COVID-19. On the study more broadly: From T cells, B-cell-depleted T cells, or PBMCs came the material, which was cDNA or gDNA.

As originally analysed: Scientists estimated how many nucleated cells there were by amplifying reference gene primers. Sequencing used immunoSEQ multiplex PCR; TCRdb keeps in-frame clones, though not all of them. The V and J calls and clone size come from that table; D and trimming were worked out from the DNA. Of fewer than 70,000 clones in the sample, about 87% were seen once. The CDR3 sequence is 12 residues long. Trimming stripped 7 bases from V and 11 bases from J, with 20 bases between. From germline, CDR1 is SQVTM and CDR2 ANQGSEA. This clone was observed a single time. The sequence was obtained from a human donor in a cohort sampled during active COVID-19. The chain is built from TRBV29-1 and TRBJ1-1, with D tentatively TRBD1 (6 bases). Sequenced input: peripheral blood. CDR3 in amino acids: CSARGAITVAFF. The CDR3 region has the DNA TGCAGCGCGCGGGGGGCTATTACTGTGGCTTTCTTT.